Ten or more counts support the clone carrying this T cell receptor (beta chain). Its antigen remains unidentified. Separate cDNA molecules each had unique molecular identifiers attached to them. TCRdb reanalysed the 5' RACE reads using MiXCR and keeps one entry per CDR3 protein. The table has roughly 51,000 distinct CDR3 sequences, under 7.5% seen once; the top ten hold less than 3.5%. This sample stems from a study of early T cells in non-severe SARS-CoV-2 infection. The overall study: Chains were unpaired, as sequencing was done on bulk RNA from unsorted whole blood.

The CDR3 sequence is 13 residues long. Germline V CDR1 and CDR2: MNHEY, SVGAGI. Trimming removed 6 bases at V and 1 base at J, with 8 bases between. Findings and caveats of the study: Matching with VDJdb favored anti-spike CD8 responses (missing private and CD4 specificities).

The chain links TRBV6-5 to TRBJ2-3; D is unclear. The receptor was derived from an adult who was a healthcare worker with PCR-confirmed SARS-CoV-2 infection or an uninfected control (not recorded which). The source material was whole blood, sampled at baseline. CDR3 sequence reads: CASRRGGTDTQYF. Here the CDR3 DNA reads TGTGCCAGCAGAAGAGGTGGCACAGATACGCAGTATTTT.